The rows below give T cell receptor beta chains drawn from one sample of a study of cytomegalovirus exposure and HLA in healthy donors. Assay used: immunoSEQ multiplex PCR; TCRdb lists only in-frame clones, some missing. The table shows 150,000 to 200,000 clones, with around 80% occurring only once. What was sequenced was PBMCs. Receptors originate from a man in his thirties or forties in good health and CMV-seronegative. Both conserved end residues are part of each CDR3. D genes are given only for firm matches. A clone size is listed for some rows: how often the clone was seen (once, few, many), or a class if it is expanded.

clone_size j_call v_call cdr3_length d_call cdr3_nt cdr3_aa
once TRBJ2-7 TRBV5-6 15 TRBD2 TGTGCCAGCAGCTTCTTTGGGCGGGAGTTCCCCGAGCAGTACTTC CASSFFGREFPEQYF
. TRBJ2-2 TRBV6-1 15 TRBD1 TGTGCCAGCAGCCGACAGGGGGCTGTCACCGGGGAGCTGTTTTTT CASSRQGAVTGELFF
. TRBJ1-5 TRBV9 14 . TGTGCCAGCAGCGTGGCAGGGGGCAATCAGCCCCAGCATTTT CASSVAGGNQPQHF
. TRBJ2-1 TRBV27 19 TRBD1 TGTGCCAGCAGTTCTCCGGGACAGGGCCCCCTAAGCTCCTACAATGAGCAGTTCTTC CASSSPGQGPLSSYNEQFF
once TRBJ2-7 TRBV2 12 TRBD1 TGTGCCAGCAGGGGGACAGGGATCGAGCAGTACTTC CASRGTGIEQYF
. TRBJ2-7 TRBV25-1 16 TRBD1 TGTGCCAGCAGCCAACTTACAGGGGATTTGTCCTACGAGCAGTACTTC CASSQLTGDLSYEQYF
. TRBJ2-7 TRBV7-6 15 TRBD2 TGTGCCAGCAGCTTCGGTTCTAGCGGATCGTACGAGCAGTACTTC CASSFGSSGSYEQYF
. TRBJ1-1 TRBV29-1 14 TRBD1 TGCAGCGCCAAGACAGGGGGGCTTGTCACTGAAGCTTTCTTT CSAKTGGLVTEAFF
. TRBJ2-5 TRBV7-6 15 . TGTGCCAGCAGCTTACAAGCCCGGAGGGGAGAGACCCAGTACTTC CASSLQARRGETQYF
. TRBJ2-4 TRBV5-4 14 . TGTGCCAGCAGCTTGGAAGGGGTTGGAAACATTCAGTACTTC CASSLEGVGNIQYF
. TRBJ2-1 TRBV6-5 15 TRBD1 TGTGCCAGCATCCGTAACAGGGGTAGTGGCAATGAGCAGTTCTTC CASIRNRGSGNEQFF
. TRBJ1-4 TRBV7-3 14 TRBD1 TGTGCCAGCAGCCCGGGACAGATTAATGAAAAACTGTTTTTT CASSPGQINEKLFF
. TRBJ2-5 TRBV9 15 TRBD2 TGTGCCAGCAGCGTAGGGGTGACTAGCGGGAGCTATAAGTACTTC CASSVGVTSGSYKYF
. TRBJ2-7 TRBV18 19 TRBD2 TGTGCCAGCTCACCTCTGGGACTAGCGGACCCCAGGCGCTCCTACGAGCAGTACTTC CASSPLGLADPRRSYEQYF
. TRBJ1-4 TRBV30 13 TRBD1 TGTGCCTGGGTTGGGACAGGGAAAGAAAAACTGTTTTTT CAWVGTGKEKLFF
. TRBJ1-2 TRBV27 15 . TGTGCCAGCAGTTTTTACGGGAGCGGTAATGGGGGCTACACCTTC CASSFYGSGNGGYTF
. TRBJ2-7 TRBV4-1 18 TRBD1 TGCGCCAGCAGCCAAGTCTATTCAGTCGGGACAGCGTTCTACGAGCAGTACTTC CASSQVYSVGTAFYEQYF
. TRBJ1-5 TRBV5-1 15 . TGCGCCAGCAGCACCACGGCCGGGGGTGATCAGCCCCAGCATTTT CASSTTAGGDQPQHF
. TRBJ2-3 TRBV4-1 17 TRBD2 TGCGCCAGCAGCCAAGGTGCCGCTAGCGGGAGGACAGATACGCAGTATTTT CASSQGAASGRTDTQYF
. TRBJ2-3 TRBV5-6 18 TRBD2 TGTGCCAGCAGCTTGGTTAGGACTAGCGGGCGAAGCACAGATACGCAGTATTTT CASSLVRTSGRSTDTQYF
. TRBJ2-7 TRBV5-1 16 TRBD2 TGCGCCAGCAGCTTCACTAGCGGGAGTCAGAGGTACGAGCAGTACTTC CASSFTSGSQRYEQYF
. TRBJ2-7 TRBV5-1 13 . TGCGCCAGCAGCTTGGGACTAGTACGCGAGCAGTACTTC CASSLGLVREQYF
. TRBJ2-1 TRBV27 16 . TGTGCCAGCAGTTCCTCAACTAGAGACCCTTACAATGAGCAGTTCTTC CASSSSTRDPYNEQFF
. TRBJ2-1 TRBV19 15 . TGTGCCAGTAGTGGAGCTAGCGTCCTCTACAATGAGCAGTTCTTC CASSGASVLYNEQFF
once TRBJ1-1 TRBV19 14 TRBD1 TGTGCCACTTCGGAGGACAGGGCGAACACTGAAGCTTTCTTT CATSEDRANTEAFF
. TRBJ2-1 TRBV5-4 15 TRBD2 TGTGCCAGCAGCTTAGCGGGAGGAAGGAAAGGTGAGCAGTTCTTC CASSLAGGRKGEQFF
. TRBJ1-2 TRBV2 12 . TGTGCCAGCCTAAAAAGTGAGGATGGCTACACCTTC CASLKSEDGYTF
once TRBJ2-7 TRBV10-3 14 . TGTGCCATCAGTGACCTTTCGGCGGCCTACGAGCAGTACTTC CAISDLSAAYEQYF
few TRBJ2-7 TRBV28 14 TRBD1 TGTGCCAGCAGATCCAGGGGGCCCCCCTACGAGCAGTACTTC CASRSRGPPYEQYF
many TRBJ1-1 TRBV19 15 . TGTGCCAGTAGTCTATGGCAGGGCAAGGCACCTGAAGCTTTCTTT CASSLWQGKAPEAFF
. TRBJ2-4 TRBV4-1 16 . TGCGCCAGCAGCCTAGGGTTTGCGGGATTCTGGGACATTCAGTACTTC CASSLGFAGFWDIQYF
. TRBJ2-1 TRBV29-1 15 TRBD1 TGCAGCGTCGAGGACACGGGACAGGTCCCCGATGAGCAGTTCTTC CSVEDTGQVPDEQFF
. TRBJ1-2 TRBV4-1 16 TRBD1 TGCGCCAGCAGCCATACAGACAGGGGGCGGATGGATGGCTACACCTTC CASSHTDRGRMDGYTF
. TRBJ1-5 TRBV10-2 15 TRBD1 TGCGCCAGCAGAACGGGACAGCGTAGCAATCAGCCCCAGCATTTT CASRTGQRSNQPQHF
. TRBJ1-5 TRBV5-5 16 . TGTGCCAGCAGCACCACACCACAGGGATTAAGTCAGCCCCAGCATTTT CASSTTPQGLSQPQHF
. TRBJ1-4 TRBV5-4 15 . TGTGCCAGCAGCTTCGGGGGTAAGGGGTACGAAAAACTGTTTTTT CASSFGGKGYEKLFF
. TRBJ1-1 TRBV5-5 14 . TGTGCCAGCAGCCTCCGGACGGGAAACACTGAAGCTTTCTTT CASSLRTGNTEAFF
once TRBJ2-7 TRBV27 14 . TGTGCCAGCAGTCCCCGACAGAGCTCCTACGAGCAGTACTTC CASSPRQSSYEQYF
. TRBJ2-7 TRBV5-4 14 . TGTGCCAGCAGCCCGTGGACAGAAACCTACGAGCAGTACTTC CASSPWTETYEQYF
once TRBJ2-7 TRBV2 14 . TGTGCCAGCAGTGTTTTGGCAGGGCTGAACGAGCAGTACTTC CASSVLAGLNEQYF
. TRBJ1-5 TRBV7-7 13 . TGTGCCAGCAGCTTAAGCGTGAATCAGCCCCAGCATTTT CASSLSVNQPQHF
. TRBJ2-7 TRBV5-4 14 . TGTGCCAGCAGCTCCGAGGCCCTCCCCTACGAGCAGTACTTC CASSSEALPYEQYF
. TRBJ2-1 TRBV29-1 11 . TGCAGCGTTGCGCAGTCCAATGAGCAGTTCTTC CSVAQSNEQFF
few TRBJ1-1 TRBV5-5 13 . TGTGCCAGCAGCTTGGCGGGTATGACTGAAGCTTTCTTT CASSLAGMTEAFF
. TRBJ2-7 TRBV2 15 TRBD1 TGTGCCAGCAGTAAGAGGGGGCTGGACTCCTACGAGCAGTACTTC CASSKRGLDSYEQYF
once TRBJ2-1 TRBV11-3 15 TRBD2 TGTGCCAGCAGCTTAGGGACTAGCGGGAGGGTTGAGCAGTTCTTC CASSLGTSGRVEQFF
. TRBJ2-1 TRBV6-5 14 . TGTGCCAGCAGTTACGGGGCCCGCTTGTCAGAGCAGTTCTTC CASSYGARLSEQFF
. TRBJ1-2 TRBV5-1 12 . TGCGCCAGCAGTCAAGGGGACTATGGCTACACCTTC CASSQGDYGYTF
. TRBJ1-3 TRBV4-1 17 . TGCGCCAGCAGCCAACCTGCGGGGGAATCCTCTGGAAACACCATATATTTT CASSQPAGESSGNTIYF
. TRBJ1-2 TRBV5-4 16 TRBD1 TGTGCCAGCAGCCGAGTCCCGGGACAGGGGGGCTATGGCTACACCTTC CASSRVPGQGGYGYTF
. TRBJ2-5 TRBV5-4 14 . TGTGCCAGCAGCTCTCCGACAATACAAGAGACCCAGTACTTC CASSSPTIQETQYF
. TRBJ2-3 TRBV6-1 16 TRBD2 TGTGCCAGCAGTGATGGTACTAGCGGGAATACAGATACGCAGTATTTT CASSDGTSGNTDTQYF
few TRBJ2-7 TRBV7-2 13 . TGTGCCAGCAGCTTAGGAGTCGCCTACGAGCAGTACTTC CASSLGVAYEQYF
. TRBJ2-5 TRBV5-1 18 TRBD2 TGCGCCAGCAGCTGGGGGACTAGCGGGAGGGCCTCCCAAGAGACCCAGTACTTC CASSWGTSGRASQETQYF
few TRBJ2-7 TRBV6-6 14 . TGTGCCAGCAGTTACTCTCTTTTCACTCCCGAGCAGTACTTC CASSYSLFTPEQYF